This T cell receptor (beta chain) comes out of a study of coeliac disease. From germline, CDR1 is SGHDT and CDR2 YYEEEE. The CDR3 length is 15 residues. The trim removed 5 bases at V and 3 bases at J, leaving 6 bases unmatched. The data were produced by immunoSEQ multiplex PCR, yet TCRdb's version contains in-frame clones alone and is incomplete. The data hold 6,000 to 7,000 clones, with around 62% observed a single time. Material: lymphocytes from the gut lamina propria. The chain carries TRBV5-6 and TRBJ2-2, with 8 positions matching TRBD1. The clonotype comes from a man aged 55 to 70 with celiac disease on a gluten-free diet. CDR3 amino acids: CASRRQGQYTGELFF. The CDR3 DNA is TGTGCCAGCAGGCGACAGGGGCAATACACCGGGGAGCTGTTTTTT.